This T cell receptor beta chain originates from a study of shared clonotypes between healthy human individuals. The germline V and J ends were trimmed by 6 bases and 8 bases, with 5 bases remaining between them. This CDR3 is built from 10 residues. Germline CDR1 is MDHEN and CDR2 is SYDVKM. Sequenced by immunoSEQ multiplex PCR; TCRdb stores in-frame clones only, minus some. The sample comprises more than 2,000,000 clones, more than 85% of which are singletons, and 0.39% rests with the top ten. The chain uses TRBV28 and TRBJ2-1; D not resolved. The source is a man between 18 and 35 years old in good health. Some clones in this sample may be carry-over from other donors' samples. The sample consisted of naive CD4+ T cells from PBMCs. Regarding subset: CD45RA+ positively selected. The CDR3 DNA sequence: TGTGCCAGCAGAGGCCATGAGCAGTTCTTC. It translates to CASRGHEQFF.